Listed below are T cell receptor beta chains from one sample, sequenced in a study of cytomegalovirus exposure and HLA in healthy donors. Assay used: immunoSEQ multiplex PCR; TCRdb lists only in-frame clones, some missing. The profile shows 100,000 or so clones, about 81% of them singletons. Sample: PBMCs. Receptor source: a man aged 35 to 55 in good health and CMV-seronegative. Each CDR3 is given with its conserved first and last residue.

v_call,j_call,cdr3_aa
TRBV5-1,TRBJ1-6,CASSLANPGSPLHF
TRBV7-2,TRBJ1-3,CASSQRQGLSGNTIYF
TRBV7-8,TRBJ1-1,CASSFSRQGSTEAFF
TRBV29-1,TRBJ2-1,CSVPGTSGGEQFF
TRBV10-1,TRBJ2-7,CASSRGSEQYF
TRBV7-9,TRBJ1-2,CASRRTERKDGYTF
TRBV7-9,TRBJ1-1,CASHPSGGGYTEAFF
TRBV5-4,TRBJ2-5,CASSLDRVTQYF
TRBV5-1,TRBJ2-2,CASSSRTGTGELFF
TRBV10-3,NA,CAIRLTEDYEQYF
TRBV7-3,TRBJ2-3,CASSSLGGPSTDTQYF
TRBV7-2,TRBJ2-1,CASSLVNLGGLNEQFF
TRBV29-1,TRBJ1-4,CSVDPGGGGEKLFF
TRBV2,TRBJ1-2,CASSERGLYGYTF
TRBV5-1,TRBJ2-1,CASSFGTNYNEQFF
TRBV6-1,TRBJ1-2,CASVAHGYGYTF
TRBV5-6,TRBJ2-7,CASSLTSGGGEQYF
TRBV6-5,TRBJ2-7,CASRRGGAGYEQYF
TRBV2,TRBJ1-1,CASRPKTGSTEAFF
TRBV30,TRBJ1-2,CAWTGQNYGYTF
TRBV6-1,TRBJ1-5,CASSGQGINQPQHF
TRBV5-1,TRBJ2-2,CASSGLDRTTGELFF
TRBV5-1,TRBJ2-3,CASSQNVAGTDTQYF
TRBV5-1,TRBJ1-1,CASSYSYRTGEGTEAFF
TRBV6-1,TRBJ1-1,CASRTDSEAFF
TRBV28,TRBJ1-2,CASSLFRTSGGYTF
TRBV9,TRBJ2-2,CASEAANTGELFF
TRBV27,TRBJ1-2,CASSVRQGAGGYTF
TRBV18,TRBJ1-2,CASSPKQESYGYTF
TRBV4-1,TRBJ2-5,CASSQDPTRLQTQYF
TRBV4-1,TRBJ1-4,CASSQETGPNEKLFF
TRBV29-1,NA,CSVVDRGQGYEQYF
TRBV25-1,TRBJ1-1,CASSVQQGSTEAFF
TRBV19,TRBJ2-7,CASSRVGLAGAVRHEQYF
TRBV7-3,TRBJ2-3,CASSLSQGLNTDTQYF
TRBV11-2,TRBJ2-7,CASSLAPGQSDYEQYF
TRBV15,TRBJ1-2,CATSRGQENPNYGYTF
TRBV5-5,TRBJ2-2,CASSLRTSGGFANTGELFF
TRBV11-2,TRBJ1-5,CASSLGQSYQPQHF
TRBV6-1,TRBJ1-2,CASRDGQARYGYTF
TRBV30,TRBJ1-2,CAWSVGRVYGYTF
TRBV14,TRBJ2-5,CASSDPGQGETQYF
TRBV10-3,TRBJ2-2,CAISPGTGATGELFF
TRBV28,TRBJ2-5,CASSSSGGQQETQYF
TRBV7-2,TRBJ2-1,CASSLQVSLAAYNEQFF